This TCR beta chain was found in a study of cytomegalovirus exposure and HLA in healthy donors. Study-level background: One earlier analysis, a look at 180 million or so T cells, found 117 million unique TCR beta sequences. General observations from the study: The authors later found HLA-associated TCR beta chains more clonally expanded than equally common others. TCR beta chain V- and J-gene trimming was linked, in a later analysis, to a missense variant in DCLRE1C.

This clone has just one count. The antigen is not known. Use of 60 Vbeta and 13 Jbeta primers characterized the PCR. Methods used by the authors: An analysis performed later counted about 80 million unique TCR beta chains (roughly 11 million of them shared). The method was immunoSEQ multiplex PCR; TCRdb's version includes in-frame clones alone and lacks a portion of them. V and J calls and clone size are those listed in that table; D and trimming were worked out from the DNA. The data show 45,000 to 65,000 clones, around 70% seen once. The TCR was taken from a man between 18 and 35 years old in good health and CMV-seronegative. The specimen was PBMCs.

The CDR3 region is CASSSTDRVQYF. The CDR3, as DNA: TGTGCCAGCAGCTCTACCGACAGGGTACAGTACTTC. The J gene is TRBJ2-7, the V gene TRBV7-6; TRBD1 aligns across 7 bases. This CDR3 has 12 amino acids. The germline V gene encodes CDR1 SGHVS and CDR2 FNYEAQ. V lost 4 bases and J lost 10; bases outside the gene matches: 7.